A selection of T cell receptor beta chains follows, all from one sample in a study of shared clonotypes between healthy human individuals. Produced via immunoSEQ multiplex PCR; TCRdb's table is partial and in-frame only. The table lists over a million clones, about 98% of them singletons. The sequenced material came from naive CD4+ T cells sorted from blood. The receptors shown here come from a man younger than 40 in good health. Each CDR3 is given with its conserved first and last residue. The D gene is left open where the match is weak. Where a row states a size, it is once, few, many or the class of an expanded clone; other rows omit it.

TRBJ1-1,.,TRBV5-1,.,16,CASSAGPKAMNTEAFF,TGCGCCAGCAGCGCGGGACCGAAGGCGATGAACACTGAAGCTTTCTTT
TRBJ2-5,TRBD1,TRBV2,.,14,CAGQGQGNQETQYF,TGTGCCGGCCAAGGACAGGGCAACCAAGAGACCCAGTACTTC
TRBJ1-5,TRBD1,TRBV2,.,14,CASSPRDRVQPQHF,TGTGCCAGCAGCCCCCGGGACAGGGTCCAACCCCAGCATTTT
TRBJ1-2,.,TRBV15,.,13,CATLDAARYGYTF,TGTGCCACCCTCGACGCTGCTCGATATGGCTACACCTTC
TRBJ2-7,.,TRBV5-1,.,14,CASSFGLAIREQYF,TGCGCCAGCAGCTTCGGGCTGGCAATACGCGAGCAGTACTTC
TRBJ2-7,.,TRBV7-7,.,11,CASSQGGEQYF,TGTGCCAGCAGCCAGGGGGGCGAGCAGTACTTC
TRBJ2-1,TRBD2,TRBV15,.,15,CATSTSGRISNEQFF,TGTGCCACCAGCACAAGCGGGAGGATTAGTAATGAGCAGTTCTTC
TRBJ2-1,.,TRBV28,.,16,CASPPGLALSYNEQFF,TGTGCCAGCCCTCCCGGTCTAGCTCTATCCTACAATGAGCAGTTCTTC
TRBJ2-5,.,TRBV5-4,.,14,CASSPNLFEETQYF,TGTGCCAGCAGCCCCAACCTGTTCGAAGAGACCCAGTACTTC
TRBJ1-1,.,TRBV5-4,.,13,CASSGGSGTEAFF,TGTGCCAGCAGCGGGGGGTCGGGCACTGAAGCTTTCTTT
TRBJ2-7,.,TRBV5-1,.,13,CASSLWNSYEQYF,TGCGCCAGCAGCTTGTGGAACAGTTACGAGCAGTACTTC
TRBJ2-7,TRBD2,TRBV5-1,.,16,CASSPRGSGRTYEQYF,TGCGCCAGCAGCCCGCGGGGGAGCGGGAGGACCTACGAGCAGTACTTC
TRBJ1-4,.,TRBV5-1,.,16,CASSAGHGSTNEKLFF,TGCGCCAGCAGCGCTGGCCACGGGAGCACTAATGAAAAACTGTTTTTT
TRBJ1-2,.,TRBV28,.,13,CASSPSGRSGYTF,TGTGCCAGCAGTCCCTCCGGCCGGAGTGGCTACACCTTC
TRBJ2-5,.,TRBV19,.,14,CASRETPQKETQYF,TGTGCCAGTAGGGAGACACCCCAAAAGGAGACCCAGTACTTC
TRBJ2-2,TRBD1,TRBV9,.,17,CASSTSFQGVNTGELFF,TGTGCCAGCAGCACAAGCTTCCAGGGGGTAAACACCGGGGAGCTGTTTTTT
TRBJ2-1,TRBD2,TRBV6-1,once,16,CASIVAGASSYNEQFF,TGTGCCAGCATTGTAGCGGGAGCTAGCTCCTACAATGAGCAGTTCTTC
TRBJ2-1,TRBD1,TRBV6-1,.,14,CASSVTGVYNEQFF,TGTGCCAGCAGTGTGACAGGGGTCTACAATGAGCAGTTCTTC
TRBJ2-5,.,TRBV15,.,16,CATSRDPGGAGETQYF,TGTGCCACCAGCAGAGATCCGGGGGGCGCGGGTGAGACCCAGTACTTC
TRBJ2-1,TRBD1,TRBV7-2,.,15,CASSSRDRVYNEQFF,TGTGCCAGCAGCTCCCGGGACAGGGTCTACAATGAGCAGTTCTTC
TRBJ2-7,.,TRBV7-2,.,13,CASSPSGTYEQYF,TGTGCCAGCAGCCCCTCCGGGACCTACGAGCAGTACTTC
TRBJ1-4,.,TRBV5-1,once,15,CASSRYGATNEKLFF,TGCGCCAGCAGTCGTTACGGTGCAACTAATGAAAAACTGTTTTTT
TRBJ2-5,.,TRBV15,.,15,CATSRDQGGLETQYF,TGTGCCACCAGCAGAGATCAAGGAGGGTTAGAGACCCAGTACTTC
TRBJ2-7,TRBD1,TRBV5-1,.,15,CASSGGTGASYEQYF,TGCGCCAGCAGCGGCGGGACAGGGGCTTCCTACGAGCAGTACTTC
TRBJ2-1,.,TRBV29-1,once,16,CSVGRITMPPLNEQFF,TGCAGCGTTGGTCGAATTACTATGCCTCCTCTCAATGAGCAGTTCTTC
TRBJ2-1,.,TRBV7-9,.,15,CASNGGRSSYNEQFF,TGTGCCTCTAATGGGGGCAGAAGCTCCTACAATGAGCAGTTCTTC
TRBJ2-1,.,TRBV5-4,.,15,CASSSPQVGRNEQFF,TGTGCCAGCAGCTCACCACAGGTGGGCAGGAATGAGCAGTTCTTC
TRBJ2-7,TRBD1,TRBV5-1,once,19,CASSLTGTGGLFPPYEQYF,TGCGCCAGCAGCTTAACCGGGACAGGGGGCTTATTCCCCCCGTACGAGCAGTACTTC
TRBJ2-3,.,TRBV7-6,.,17,CASSRSASGTFTDTQYF,TGTGCCAGCAGCCGTTCGGCCAGCGGGACATTCACAGATACGCAGTATTTT
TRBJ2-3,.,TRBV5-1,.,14,CASGERVWTDTQYF,TGCGCCAGCGGTGAGAGGGTCTGGACAGATACGCAGTATTTT
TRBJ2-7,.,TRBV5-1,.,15,CASSRGTNRDYEQYF,TGCGCCAGCAGCCGGGGGACCAACAGAGACTACGAGCAGTACTTC
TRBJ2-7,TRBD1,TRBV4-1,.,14,CASSLRDRDYEQYF,TGCGCCAGCAGCCTCCGGGACAGGGACTACGAGCAGTACTTC
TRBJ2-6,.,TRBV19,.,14,CASRDGAGANVLTF,TGTGCCAGTAGAGACGGGGCTGGGGCCAACGTCCTGACTTTC
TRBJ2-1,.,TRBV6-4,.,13,CASSNRGGHEQFF,TGTGCCAGCAGTAACCGAGGAGGTCATGAGCAGTTCTTC
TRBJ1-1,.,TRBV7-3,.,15,CASSLSPRGGTEAFF,TGTGCCAGCAGCCTAAGTCCCAGGGGAGGAACTGAAGCTTTCTTT
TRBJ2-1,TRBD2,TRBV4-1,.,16,CASSQGTSGYYNEQFF,TGCGCCAGCAGCCAAGGGACTAGCGGGTATTACAATGAGCAGTTCTTC
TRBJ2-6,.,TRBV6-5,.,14,CASSYDWGVNVLTF,TGTGCCAGCAGTTACGACTGGGGGGTCAACGTCCTGACTTTC
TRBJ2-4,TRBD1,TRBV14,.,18,CASSQAPQGAITKNIQYF,TGTGCCAGCAGCCAAGCGCCTCAGGGGGCGATAACCAAAAACATTCAGTACTTC
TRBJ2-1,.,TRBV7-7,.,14,CASSLGGRFNEQFF,TGTGCTAGCAGCTTAGGGGGTAGGTTCAATGAGCAGTTCTTC
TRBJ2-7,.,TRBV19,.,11,CASSIADEQYF,TGTGCCAGTAGTATAGCGGACGAGCAGTACTTC
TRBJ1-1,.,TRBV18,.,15,CASSQSRPRLSEAFF,TGTGCCAGCTCACAATCCCGGCCGCGTCTGTCTGAAGCTTTCTTT
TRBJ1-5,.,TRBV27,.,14,CASSSFMNSVPQHF,TGTGCCAGCAGTTCGTTCATGAACTCAGTCCCCCAGCATTTT
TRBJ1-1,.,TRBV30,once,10,CACGGIEAFF,TGTGCCTGTGGGGGGATTGAAGCTTTCTTT
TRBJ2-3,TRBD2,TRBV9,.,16,CASSVGSSGRTDTQYF,TGTGCCAGCAGCGTAGGCTCTAGCGGGCGCACAGATACGCAGTATTTT
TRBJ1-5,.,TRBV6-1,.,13,CASSDQRAQPQHF,TGTGCCAGCAGTGACCAACGGGCTCAGCCCCAGCATTTT